Listed below are T cell receptor beta chains from one sample, sequenced in a study of blood T cell repertoires in COVID-19. The assay was immunoSEQ multiplex PCR, and TCRdb's table has in-frame clones only and misses some. The sample shows 110,000 to 150,000 clones, approximately 80% of them seen only once. Source material: peripheral blood. The receptors originated from a man aged 55 to 70 with active or convalescent COVID-19. Both conserved end residues are part of each CDR3. D genes are given only for firm matches. The size field is filled for only some rows; it gives once, few, many or a size class.

J gene: TRBJ2-1
clone size: -
D gene: -
V gene: TRBV7-2
CDR3 DNA: TGTGCCAGCAGCTTAGCGCGGCTTGCGACTAGCTCCTACAATGAGCAGTTCTTC
CDR3 protein: CASSLARLATSSYNEQFF

J gene: TRBJ2-7
clone size: -
D gene: TRBD2
V gene: TRBV4-3
CDR3 DNA: TGCGCCAGCAGCCAAGACGCCCCGGGAGCGGGGGGTGCCTACGAGCAGTACTTC
CDR3 protein: CASSQDAPGAGGAYEQYF

J gene: TRBJ2-1
clone size: -
D gene: TRBD2
V gene: TRBV13
CDR3 DNA: TGTGCCAGCAGCCCTAGCTCTAGCGGGGGCGAGCAGTTCTTC
CDR3 protein: CASSPSSSGGEQFF

J gene: TRBJ1-1
clone size: -
D gene: -
V gene: TRBV6-6
CDR3 DNA: TGTGCCAGCAGCCCGAGACAGTTCGGAATGAACACTGAAGCTTTCTTT
CDR3 protein: CASSPRQFGMNTEAFF

J gene: TRBJ1-2
clone size: -
D gene: -
V gene: TRBV24-1
CDR3 DNA: TGTGCCACCAGTGATTTTAGGGGGACCCCTAACTATGGCTACACCTTC
CDR3 protein: CATSDFRGTPNYGYTF

J gene: TRBJ2-7
clone size: -
D gene: -
V gene: TRBV7-9
CDR3 DNA: TGTGCCAGCAGCTTAGGGTCACAAAGTCACGAGCAGTACTTC
CDR3 protein: CASSLGSQSHEQYF

J gene: TRBJ2-7
clone size: few
D gene: -
V gene: TRBV7-9
CDR3 DNA: TGTGCCAGCAGCTTCCGACAGGAAAACTACGAGCAGTACTTC
CDR3 protein: CASSFRQENYEQYF

J gene: TRBJ1-1
clone size: -
D gene: -
V gene: TRBV28
CDR3 DNA: TGTGCCAGCAAGGAGGCCACTGAAGCTTTCTTT
CDR3 protein: CASKEATEAFF

J gene: TRBJ1-1
clone size: -
D gene: -
V gene: TRBV11-3
CDR3 DNA: TGTGCCAGCAGCTTAGGGCATGGGCAGGGGAGAAACACTGAAGCTTTCTTT
CDR3 protein: CASSLGHGQGRNTEAFF

J gene: TRBJ2-3
clone size: -
D gene: TRBD2
V gene: TRBV9
CDR3 DNA: TGTGCCAGCAGTACCCAATATTGGACTAGCGGGAGGACTTCCCTTACTAGCACAGATACGCAGTATTTT
CDR3 protein: CASSTQYWTSGRTSLTSTDTQYF

J gene: TRBJ1-6
clone size: -
D gene: -
V gene: TRBV6-6
CDR3 DNA: TGTGCCAGCAGGTCAGGGGTTTCACCCCTCCACTTT
CDR3 protein: CASRSGVSPLHF

J gene: TRBJ2-5
clone size: -
D gene: -
V gene: TRBV7-9
CDR3 DNA: TGTGCCAGCAGCTTCGGGGGTGTGGAGACCCAGTACTTC
CDR3 protein: CASSFGGVETQYF

J gene: TRBJ2-5
clone size: -
D gene: TRBD1
V gene: TRBV10-3
CDR3 DNA: TGTGCCATCAGTGAGCTGGGACAGTCCCAAGAGACCCAGTACTTC
CDR3 protein: CAISELGQSQETQYF

J gene: TRBJ1-4
clone size: -
D gene: -
V gene: TRBV4-1
CDR3 DNA: TGCGCCAGCAGCCCGCACAGGGCCAATAATGAAAAACTGTTTTTT
CDR3 protein: CASSPHRANNEKLFF

J gene: TRBJ1-2
clone size: -
D gene: -
V gene: TRBV2
CDR3 DNA: TGTGCCAGCAGTGAAGGTCTTTCCTATGGCTACACCTTC
CDR3 protein: CASSEGLSYGYTF

J gene: TRBJ2-1
clone size: -
D gene: -
V gene: TRBV19
CDR3 DNA: TGTGCCAGTAGGGACTCCAAGATCTCCTACAATGAGCAGTTCTTC
CDR3 protein: CASRDSKISYNEQFF